The 2 T cell receptor beta chains below come from one sample, sequenced in a study of blood T cell repertoires in COVID-19. Repertoires were generated with immunoSEQ multiplex PCR, while TCRdb's copy carries only in-frame clones and drops some. The table records 250,000 to 350,000 clones, around 87% of them present only once. The sample comprised peripheral blood. Receptors were obtained from a woman between 45 and 65 years old who had recovered from COVID-19.

The table lists this clone with a count of one. This chain uses TRBV19 with TRBJ1-1; TRBD1 agrees at 8 bases. Germline V gives CDR1 LNHDA, CDR2 SQIVND (reference sequence). After removal of 5 bases from V and 5 bases from J, the junction contained 10 bases not matched to a gene. CDR3 length: 15 amino acids. The DNA for the CDR3 is TGTGCCAGTAGTGGTTGGACAGGGAGAGGGACTGAAGCTTTCTTT. Translation: CASSGWTGRGTEAFF.

This chain links TRBV9 with TRBJ2-3; a possible D gene is TRBD2 (5 bases). Between the trimmed V and J ends, which lost 0 bases and 5 bases, there was a span of 16 bases. From germline, CDR1 is SGDLS and CDR2 YYNGEE. The CDR3 spans 16 residues. The CDR3 nucleotides are TGTGCCAGCAGCGTAGTCCCTTTTTCCGGGGAAGATACGCAGTATTTT. Translating gives CASSVVPFSGEDTQYF. Based on the CDR3 plus reference TRBV9 and TRBJ2-3, the full variable domain is DSGVTQTPKHLITATGQRVTLRCSPRSGDLSVYWYQQSLDQGLQFLIQYYNGEERAKGNILERFSAQQFPDLHSELNLSSLELGDSALYFCASSVVPFSGEDTQYFGPGTRLTVL.